These 3 T cell receptor beta chains were all obtained from the same sample, sequenced in a study of OX40 agonist ivuxolimab in advanced cancers. The method was immunoSEQ multiplex PCR; TCRdb's version includes in-frame clones alone and lacks a portion of them. Of tens of thousands of clones detected, roughly 90% appear once; the ten largest clones hold roughly 13%. The specimen comprised CD4+ or CD8+ T cells sorted from blood, sampled in a trial of the OX40 agonist ivuxolimab. All receptors derive from an adult with an advanced solid tumor such as melanoma, head and neck, liver or kidney cancer.

V is TRBV27 and J is TRBJ2-7; D is ambiguous. The V gene's germline CDR1 is MNHEY and CDR2 SMNVEV (reference sequence). V was pared by 2 bases and J by 0 bases, with 11 bases between. The CDR3 has 15 amino acids. The chain's CDR3 is CASSLRGRASYEQYF. CDR3 nucleotide sequence: TGTGCCAGCAGTTTAAGAGGTCGGGCCTCCTACGAGCAGTACTTC.

In its sample, this clone was seen once. J is TRBJ2-3 and V is TRBV7-9; 8 bases align to TRBD2. The CDR3 runs 16 residues. Per germline, CDR1 SEHNR and CDR2 FQNEAQ (reference sequence). The junction had 8 bases not matched to a gene; V was cut back by 5 bases and J by 1 base. The CDR3 DNA sequence: TGTGCCAGCAGCCCGGGGGGGGCCAGCGGCACAGATACGCAGTATTTT. This translates into CASSPGGASGTDTQYF.

The gene calls are TRBV10-3 and TRBJ2-1; 8 nucleotides align to TRBD1. From germline, CDR1 is ENHRY and CDR2 SYGVKD. The CDR3 loop spans 14 amino acids. The junction had 3 bases not matched to a gene; V was cut back by 6 bases and J by 2 bases. CDR3: CAIRGTGTYNEQFF. DNA for the CDR3: TGTGCCATCAGGGGGACAGGTACCTACAATGAGCAGTTCTTC.